Listed below are T cell receptor beta chains from one sample, sequenced in a study of OX40 agonist ivuxolimab in advanced cancers. Using immunoSEQ multiplex PCR, the repertoire was profiled, and TCRdb retains in-frame clones only, with some absent. The sample has tens of thousands of clones; approximately 92% are singletons. The source was CD4+ or CD8+ T cells sorted from blood, collected in a trial of the OX40 agonist ivuxolimab. The receptors derive from an adult with an advanced solid tumor such as melanoma, head and neck, liver or kidney cancer. Both conserved end residues are trimmed from each CDR3.

ASSNQMGQGAGELF	TRBV28	TRBJ2-2
ASSQDTRLAVVRRSYEQY	TRBV4-2	TRBJ2-7
ADQGGTEAF	TRBV11-2	TRBJ1-1
ASSGSSGGTGELF	TRBV2	TRBJ2-2
SVDRTYLYEQF	TRBV29-1	TRBJ2-1
ASSVVQNTGELF	TRBV2	TRBJ2-2
ASSGETGYSSPLH	TRBV5-6	TRBJ1-6
ASSPTSAAKTQY	TRBV7-2	TRBJ2-5
ASSTRADTDTQY	TRBV19	TRBJ2-3
ASSLGGFQPQH	TRBV7-9	TRBJ1-5
ASSPIEDSQETQY	TRBV9	TRBJ2-5
ASSVGQRQGYRTEAF	TRBV2	TRBJ1-1
ASRGATGGVSGYT	TRBV28	TRBJ1-2
ASSLLGGGAPDTQY	TRBV28	TRBJ2-3
ASSISGQSGELF	TRBV9	TRBJ2-2
ASKRTGRSYEGYT	TRBV9	TRBJ1-2
ASSPGLAGITDTQY	TRBV11-2	TRBJ2-3
ASSFLHRTYNSPLH	TRBV27	TRBJ1-6
ASLNSRGEKLF	TRBV19	TRBJ1-4
ASRPQGTYEQY	TRBV6-6	TRBJ2-7
ASGGSFTNQPQH	TRBV18	TRBJ1-5
ASSRLGPTSYEQY	TRBV7-2	TRBJ2-7
ASSLGPITDTQY	TRBV7-9	TRBJ2-3
ASSERAATEAF	TRBV7-8	TRBJ1-1
ASSVRPFGPSRVNEQF	TRBV9	TRBJ2-1
ASSPRDRENTEAF	TRBV6-5	TRBJ1-1
ASTYSGAYNEQF	TRBV6-5	TRBJ2-1
ASSQLEAETQY	TRBV14	TRBJ2-5